The 2 T cell receptor beta chains listed next were all sequenced from one sample in a study of yellow fever vaccine responses in identical twins. TCRdb analysed the RT-PCR reads with MiXCR anew, one entry per CDR3 protein. The sample shows 20,000 to 25,000 distinct CDR3 sequences, roughly 80% of them seen only once. The sample consisted of T cells from blood (PBMCs), unsorted or a sorted subset (not recorded which), taken before or after yellow fever vaccination (not recorded which). These receptors were collected from a woman aged 18-29 years who received the yellow fever vaccine.

The CDR3 DNA follows: TGTGCCAGCAGCGTAGAGACAGGGCTCGAGCAGTACTTC. Amino acids: CASSVETGLEQYF. This chain uses TRBV9 with TRBJ2-7, with 7 nucleotides matching TRBD1. CDR3 length: 13 amino acids. With 0 bases clipped from V and 6 bases from J, the junction kept 3 bases outside the gene matches. Germline assignment: CDR1 SGDLS and CDR2 YYNGEE.

The gene calls are TRBV5-4 and TRBJ2-3; D gene uncertain. The germline V gene encodes CDR1 SGHNT and CDR2 YYREEE (reference sequence). The CDR3 loop spans 14 amino acids. Trimming removed 0 bases at V and 3 bases at J, with 8 bases between. The CDR3 nucleotides read TGTGCCAGCAGCTTGGGCTCCCTAACAGATACGCAGTATTTT. Its translation is CASSLGSLTDTQYF.